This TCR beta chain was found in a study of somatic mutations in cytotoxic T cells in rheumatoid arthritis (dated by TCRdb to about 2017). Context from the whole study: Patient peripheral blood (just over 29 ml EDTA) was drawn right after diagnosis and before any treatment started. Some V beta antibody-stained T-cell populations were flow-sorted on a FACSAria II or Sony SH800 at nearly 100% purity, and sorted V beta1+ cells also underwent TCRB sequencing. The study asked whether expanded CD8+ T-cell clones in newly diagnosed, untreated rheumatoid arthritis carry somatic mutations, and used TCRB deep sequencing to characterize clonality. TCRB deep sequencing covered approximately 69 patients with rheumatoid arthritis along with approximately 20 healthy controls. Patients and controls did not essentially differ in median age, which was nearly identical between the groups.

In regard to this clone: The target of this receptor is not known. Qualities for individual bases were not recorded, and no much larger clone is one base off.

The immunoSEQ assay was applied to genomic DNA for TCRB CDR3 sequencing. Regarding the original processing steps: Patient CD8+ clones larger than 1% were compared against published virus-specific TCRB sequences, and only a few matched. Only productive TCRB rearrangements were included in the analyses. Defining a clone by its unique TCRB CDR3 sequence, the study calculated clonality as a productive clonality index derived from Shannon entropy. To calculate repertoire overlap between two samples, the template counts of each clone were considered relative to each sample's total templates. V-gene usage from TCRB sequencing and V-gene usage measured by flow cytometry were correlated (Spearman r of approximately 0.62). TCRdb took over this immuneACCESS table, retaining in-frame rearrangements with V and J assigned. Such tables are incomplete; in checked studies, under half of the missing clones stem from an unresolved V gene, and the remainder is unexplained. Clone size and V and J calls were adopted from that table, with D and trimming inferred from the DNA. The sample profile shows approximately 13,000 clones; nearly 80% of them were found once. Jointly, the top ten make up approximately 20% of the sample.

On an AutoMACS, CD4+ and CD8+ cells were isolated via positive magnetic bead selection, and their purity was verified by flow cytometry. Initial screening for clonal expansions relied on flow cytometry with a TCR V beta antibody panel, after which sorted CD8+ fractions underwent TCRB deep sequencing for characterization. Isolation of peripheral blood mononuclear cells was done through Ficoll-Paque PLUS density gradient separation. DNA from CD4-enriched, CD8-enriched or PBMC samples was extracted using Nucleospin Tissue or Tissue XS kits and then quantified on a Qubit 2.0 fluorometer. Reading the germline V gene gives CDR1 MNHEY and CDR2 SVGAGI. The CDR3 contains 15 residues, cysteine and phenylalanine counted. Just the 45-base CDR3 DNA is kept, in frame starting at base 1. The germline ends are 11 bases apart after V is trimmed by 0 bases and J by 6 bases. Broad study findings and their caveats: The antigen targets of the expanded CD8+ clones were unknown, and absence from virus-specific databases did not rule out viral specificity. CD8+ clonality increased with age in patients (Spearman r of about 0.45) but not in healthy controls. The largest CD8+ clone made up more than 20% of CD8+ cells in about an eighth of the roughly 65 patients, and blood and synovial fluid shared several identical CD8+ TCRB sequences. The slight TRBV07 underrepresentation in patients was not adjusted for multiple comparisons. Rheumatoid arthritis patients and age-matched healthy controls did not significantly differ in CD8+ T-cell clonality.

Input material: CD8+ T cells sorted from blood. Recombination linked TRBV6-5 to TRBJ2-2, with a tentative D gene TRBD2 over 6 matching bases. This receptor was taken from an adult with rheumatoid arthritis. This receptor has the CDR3 CASSYSGGNAGELFF. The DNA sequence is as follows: TGTGCCAGCAGTTACTCGGGGGGAAACGCCGGGGAGCTGTTTTTT.